This is a list of T cell receptor beta chains from one sample in a study of T cells in Graves' hyperthyroidism and ophthalmopathy. TCRdb re-called the multiplex PCR reads through MiXCR, storing one row per CDR3 protein. Of 200,000 to 300,000 distinct CDR3 sequences in the sample, around 24% were seen once. The sample was blood. The receptors here all came from a woman in her thirties or forties with Graves' ophthalmopathy. Each CDR3 is given with its conserved first and last residue. A D gene is named only where the DNA matches it firmly. Size tells how often a clone was seen (once, few, many) or the class of an expanded clone, and some rows leave it out.

v_call: TRBV27; d_call: TRBD1; clone_size: .; j_call: TRBJ2-7; cdr3_nt: TGTGCCAGCAGATACTACTCCCGGGACAGTAGCTCCTACGAGCAGTACTTC; cdr3_aa: CASRYYSRDSSSYEQYF
v_call: TRBV3-1; d_call: .; clone_size: many; j_call: TRBJ2-6; cdr3_nt: TGTGCCAGCAGCCACTCTGGGGCCAACGTCCTGACTTTC; cdr3_aa: CASSHSGANVLTF
v_call: TRBV12-3/TRBV12-4; d_call: .; clone_size: .; j_call: TRBJ1-2; cdr3_nt: TGTGCCAGCAGCGCAACAGGTGTTAGAAGGTTGGGCTATGGCTACACCTTC; cdr3_aa: CASSATGVRRLGYGYTF
v_call: TRBV4-1; d_call: .; clone_size: many; j_call: TRBJ2-7; cdr3_nt: TGCGCCAGCAGCCCCGGACAGGGAGGGACCTACGAGCAGTACTTC; cdr3_aa: CASSPGQGGTYEQYF
v_call: TRBV29-1; d_call: .; clone_size: many; j_call: TRBJ2-4; cdr3_nt: TGCAGCGTTGACGGGGGACACCAAAACATTCAGTACTTC; cdr3_aa: CSVDGGHQNIQYF
v_call: TRBV9; d_call: TRBD1; clone_size: many; j_call: TRBJ2-7; cdr3_nt: TGTGCCAGCAGCGTAGCAGGGGGCGCCTCCTACGAGCAGTACTTC; cdr3_aa: CASSVAGGASYEQYF
v_call: TRBV12-3/TRBV12-4; d_call: .; clone_size: many; j_call: TRBJ1-1; cdr3_nt: TGTGCCAGCTCTTGGGGAGCTGAAGCTTTCTTT; cdr3_aa: CASSWGAEAFF
v_call: TRBV29-1; d_call: TRBD2; clone_size: many; j_call: TRBJ2-3; cdr3_nt: TGCAGCGTTGAAGGCGGGACTAGCGGGAGACTCACAGATACGCAGTATTTT; cdr3_aa: CSVEGGTSGRLTDTQYF
v_call: TRBV5-1; d_call: .; clone_size: many; j_call: TRBJ2-5; cdr3_nt: TGCGCCAGCAGAGGGGCGGCAGCGAAAGAGACCCAGTACTTC; cdr3_aa: CASRGAAAKETQYF
v_call: TRBV2; d_call: .; clone_size: .; j_call: TRBJ1-1; cdr3_nt: TGTGCCAGCGTTCGTCAACAGGCGGTAGAAGCTTTCTTT; cdr3_aa: CASVRQQAVEAFF
v_call: TRBV18; d_call: TRBD1; clone_size: many; j_call: TRBJ2-3; cdr3_nt: TGTGCCAGCTCACCATCTCGACAGGGGGCGAAGGATACGCAGTATTTT; cdr3_aa: CASSPSRQGAKDTQYF
v_call: TRBV6-5; d_call: TRBD1; clone_size: many; j_call: TRBJ1-2; cdr3_nt: TGTGCCAGCACCCAAGGACAGGGCGGGTTTGGCTACACCTTC; cdr3_aa: CASTQGQGGFGYTF
v_call: TRBV29-1; d_call: .; clone_size: many; j_call: TRBJ2-7; cdr3_nt: TGCAGCGTTGAAGACGGCGGGATTCCCTACGAGCAGTACTTC; cdr3_aa: CSVEDGGIPYEQYF
v_call: TRBV7-8; d_call: .; clone_size: many; j_call: TRBJ2-5; cdr3_nt: TGTGCCAGCAGCCCTCATATGAGGGGCGGGGAGACCCAGTACTTC; cdr3_aa: CASSPHMRGGETQYF
v_call: TRBV28; d_call: .; clone_size: .; j_call: TRBJ1-5; cdr3_nt: TGTGCCAGCAGTTCCCCCGGAGTTAAAGGCAATCAGCCCCAGCATTTT; cdr3_aa: CASSSPGVKGNQPQHF
v_call: TRBV7-2; d_call: TRBD2; clone_size: .; j_call: TRBJ2-7; cdr3_nt: TGTGCCAGCAGCCCACGTAGCGGGGACTCCTACGAGCAGTACTTC; cdr3_aa: CASSPRSGDSYEQYF
v_call: TRBV27; d_call: .; clone_size: many; j_call: TRBJ2-7; cdr3_nt: TGTGCCAGCAGTATCCAGGCTACCTACGAGCAGTACTTC; cdr3_aa: CASSIQATYEQYF
v_call: TRBV7-2; d_call: .; clone_size: .; j_call: TRBJ2-7; cdr3_nt: TGTGCCAGCAGCTTAGCCCTCCCTCGCGAGCAGTACTTC; cdr3_aa: CASSLALPREQYF
v_call: TRBV5-1; d_call: .; clone_size: many; j_call: TRBJ1-1; cdr3_nt: TGCGCCAGCAGCTTGGATCCGGGCCCGGGAACTGAAGCTTTCTTT; cdr3_aa: CASSLDPGPGTEAFF
v_call: TRBV9; d_call: TRBD2; clone_size: many; j_call: TRBJ2-7; cdr3_nt: TGTGCCAGCAGCGTAGTGGCGGGAGGAGACGAGCAGTACTTC; cdr3_aa: CASSVVAGGDEQYF
v_call: TRBV10-3; d_call: TRBD1; clone_size: many; j_call: TRBJ1-5; cdr3_nt: TGTGCCATCAGGGGACAGGGGGACAATCAGCCCCAGCATTTT; cdr3_aa: CAIRGQGDNQPQHF
v_call: TRBV19; d_call: .; clone_size: many; j_call: TRBJ1-1; cdr3_nt: TGTGCCAGTAGTATGGGGCACTTGAACACTGAAGCTTTCTTT; cdr3_aa: CASSMGHLNTEAFF
v_call: TRBV4-2; d_call: .; clone_size: .; j_call: TRBJ2-7; cdr3_nt: TGTGCCAGCAGCCAAGGAGGCGGAACCTACGAGCAGTACTTC; cdr3_aa: CASSQGGGTYEQYF
v_call: TRBV20-1; d_call: TRBD2; clone_size: .; j_call: TRBJ2-5; cdr3_nt: TGCAGTGGACTAGCGGGGGGACAAGAGACCCAGTACTTC; cdr3_aa: CSGLAGGQETQYF
v_call: TRBV12-5; d_call: .; clone_size: many; j_call: TRBJ2-5; cdr3_nt: TGTGCTAGTGGTTCCTCCATCCCAGGGGAAGGAGAGACCCAGTACTTC; cdr3_aa: CASGSSIPGEGETQYF
v_call: TRBV6-2/TRBV6-3; d_call: .; clone_size: many; j_call: TRBJ2-2; cdr3_nt: TGTGCCAGCAAGGCGACCACCGGGGAGCTGTTTTTT; cdr3_aa: CASKATTGELFF
v_call: TRBV12-3/TRBV12-4; d_call: .; clone_size: many; j_call: TRBJ2-7; cdr3_nt: TGTGCCAGCAGTTTAGCCCTCGGGTCCCCGGGACAGGGGACTAGCGCCTCCTACGAGCAGTACTTC; cdr3_aa: CASSLALGSPGQGTSASYEQYF
v_call: TRBV11-2; d_call: TRBD2; clone_size: .; j_call: TRBJ2-7; cdr3_nt: TGTGCCAGCGGCTTAGATCCGGGACTAGCGAGCTACGAGCAGTACTTC; cdr3_aa: CASGLDPGLASYEQYF
v_call: TRBV30; d_call: .; clone_size: many; j_call: TRBJ1-2; cdr3_nt: TGTGCCTGGAGTTGGGCAGGGCCCCGTCAGGGGCAAACCTATGGCTACACCTTC; cdr3_aa: CAWSWAGPRQGQTYGYTF
v_call: TRBV5-1; d_call: .; clone_size: many; j_call: TRBJ1-2; cdr3_nt: TGCGCCAGCAGCCCCGCCGGACAGCCTAACTATGGCTACACCTTC; cdr3_aa: CASSPAGQPNYGYTF
v_call: TRBV5-1; d_call: .; clone_size: many; j_call: TRBJ2-6; cdr3_nt: TGCGCCAGCAGCTCGTTGACAGCGCGCTCTGGGGCCAACGTCCTGACTTTC; cdr3_aa: CASSSLTARSGANVLTF
v_call: TRBV5-1; d_call: TRBD1; clone_size: few; j_call: TRBJ1-2; cdr3_nt: TGCGCCAGCAGCTTGGGACAGGGAGTTGTCGGCTACACCTTC; cdr3_aa: CASSLGQGVVGYTF
v_call: TRBV28; d_call: .; clone_size: many; j_call: TRBJ2-7; cdr3_nt: TGTGCCAGCAGTTTATCAGGGGAAAACGAGCAGTACTTC; cdr3_aa: CASSLSGENEQYF
v_call: TRBV4-1; d_call: .; clone_size: few; j_call: TRBJ2-7; cdr3_nt: TGCGCCAGCAGCCAAGATTGGAGTACCTACGAGCAGTACTTC; cdr3_aa: CASSQDWSTYEQYF
v_call: TRBV6-1; d_call: TRBD1; clone_size: once; j_call: TRBJ1-5; cdr3_nt: TGTGCCAGCAGTGAAAGGGGACAGGCAAATCAGCCCCAGCATTTT; cdr3_aa: CASSERGQANQPQHF
v_call: TRBV20-1; d_call: .; clone_size: many; j_call: TRBJ2-5; cdr3_nt: TGCAGTGCTAGAGATAGGAGGGGGCTTCAAGAGACCCAGTACTTC; cdr3_aa: CSARDRRGLQETQYF
v_call: TRBV28; d_call: .; clone_size: many; j_call: TRBJ1-1; cdr3_nt: TGTGCCAGCAACCCTTCAAGGGCGAACACTGAAGCTTTCTTT; cdr3_aa: CASNPSRANTEAFF
v_call: TRBV9; d_call: .; clone_size: many; j_call: TRBJ2-7; cdr3_nt: TGTGCCAGCATCCCAGGTGGGGGGTTGCCCTACGAGCAGTACTTC; cdr3_aa: CASIPGGGLPYEQYF
v_call: TRBV12-5; d_call: .; clone_size: few; j_call: TRBJ1-1; cdr3_nt: TGTGCTAGTGGTCCCGACGGCGATTCTCCCAAAGCTTTCTTT; cdr3_aa: CASGPDGDSPKAFF
v_call: TRBV4-1; d_call: .; clone_size: .; j_call: TRBJ1-2; cdr3_nt: TGCGCCAGCAGCCAAGAAAACGTCTATGGCTACACCTTC; cdr3_aa: CASSQENVYGYTF